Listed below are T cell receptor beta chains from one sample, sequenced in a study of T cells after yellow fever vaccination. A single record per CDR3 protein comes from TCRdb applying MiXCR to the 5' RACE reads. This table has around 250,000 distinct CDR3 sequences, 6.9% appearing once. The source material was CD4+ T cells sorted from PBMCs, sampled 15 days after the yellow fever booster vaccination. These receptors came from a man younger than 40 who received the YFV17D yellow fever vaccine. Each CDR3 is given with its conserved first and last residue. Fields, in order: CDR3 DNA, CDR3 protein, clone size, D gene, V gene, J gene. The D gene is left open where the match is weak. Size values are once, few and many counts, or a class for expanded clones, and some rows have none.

DNA: TGTGCCACCAGTGATTCCCCCGGGGGTAGCGGGATCTCCTACAATGAGCAGTTCTTC
CDR3: CATSDSPGGSGISYNEQFF
size: few
D: TRBD2
V: TRBV24-1
J: TRBJ2-1

DNA: TGCGCCAGCAGCATACAGGGGTACGAGCAGTACTTC
CDR3: CASSIQGYEQYF
size: many
D: TRBD1
V: TRBV5-1
J: TRBJ2-7

DNA: TGTGCCAGCAGCCCGCAAGGGACGGCCACTTATGGCTACACCTTC
CDR3: CASSPQGTATYGYTF
size: NA
D: NA
V: TRBV7-8
J: TRBJ1-2

DNA: TGTGCCAGCAGCGTAGAGACAGGCAGTAGTGGCTACACCTTC
CDR3: CASSVETGSSGYTF
size: few
D: NA
V: TRBV9
J: TRBJ1-2

DNA: TGCGCCAGCAGCCAAAGACCCCTTAGCACAGATACGCAGTATTTT
CDR3: CASSQRPLSTDTQYF
size: NA
D: NA
V: TRBV4-3
J: TRBJ2-3

DNA: TGTGCCAGCAGCTCATCAGGACTAGTGAGTGTCGAGCAGTACTTC
CDR3: CASSSSGLVSVEQYF
size: few
D: TRBD2
V: TRBV6-1
J: TRBJ2-7

DNA: TGCAGTGCTTACAGGGTCTCCACAGATACGCAGTATTTT
CDR3: CSAYRVSTDTQYF
size: many
D: NA
V: TRBV20-1
J: TRBJ2-3

DNA: TGTGCCAGCAGTTCCAGGGGGCCTGGGAATGAGCAGTTCTTC
CDR3: CASSSRGPGNEQFF
size: many
D: TRBD1
V: TRBV6-5
J: TRBJ2-1

DNA: TGTGCCAGCAGCCGAGAGGGAGGGTTCTACGAGCAGTACTTC
CDR3: CASSREGGFYEQYF
size: few
D: TRBD2
V: TRBV7-9
J: TRBJ2-7

DNA: TGTGCCAGCAGCTTAAGACTAGCGGGAGTATCCTGGCAAGCCAAAAACATTCAGTACTTC
CDR3: CASSLRLAGVSWQAKNIQYF
size: many
D: TRBD2
V: TRBV11-2
J: TRBJ2-4

DNA: TGTGCCAGCAGCCCAACCGGGACTAGCGTTGAGACCCAGTACTTC
CDR3: CASSPTGTSVETQYF
size: NA
D: TRBD2
V: TRBV9
J: TRBJ2-5

DNA: TGTGCCAGCTCACCAGGGCTACGGAGCCCGGGCACCGGGGAGCTGTTTTTT
CDR3: CASSPGLRSPGTGELFF
size: many
D: NA
V: TRBV18
J: TRBJ2-2

DNA: TGCAGCGTTGTTGAGGGACAGGAGACCCAGTACTTC
CDR3: CSVVEGQETQYF
size: many
D: TRBD1
V: TRBV29-1
J: TRBJ2-5

DNA: TGTGCCAGCAGCTCTGTGACAGTAAAAGGGGGTACGCAGTATTTT
CDR3: CASSSVTVKGGTQYF
size: NA
D: NA
V: TRBV3-1
J: TRBJ2-3

DNA: TGTGCCAGCAGCTTAGAGGACATCGACAATGAGCAGTTCTTC
CDR3: CASSLEDIDNEQFF
size: NA
D: NA
V: TRBV7-9
J: TRBJ2-1

DNA: TGTGCCAGCAGCTTCCGGACTAGCGGGAGAGGGGAGACCCAGTACTTC
CDR3: CASSFRTSGRGETQYF
size: many
D: TRBD2
V: TRBV7-9
J: TRBJ2-5

DNA: TGTGCCAGCAGGGAGGGAAACACCGGGGAGCTGTTTTTT
CDR3: CASREGNTGELFF
size: few
D: NA
V: TRBV28
J: TRBJ2-2

DNA: TGTGCCAGCAGCTACACCATGCGGGCCAAGAGGTCCTACGAGCAGTACTTC
CDR3: CASSYTMRAKRSYEQYF
size: few
D: NA
V: TRBV6-2/TRBV6-3
J: TRBJ2-7

DNA: TGTGCCAGCAGGGGGCTAGCGGGAGGCCGGCGCACCGGGGAGCTGTTTTTT
CDR3: CASRGLAGGRRTGELFF
size: NA
D: TRBD2
V: TRBV2
J: TRBJ2-2

DNA: TGTGCCAGCAGCTGGGGGGGGTCCCTCACCTCTTACGAGCAGTACTTC
CDR3: CASSWGGSLTSYEQYF
size: NA
D: TRBD2
V: TRBV5-4
J: TRBJ2-7

DNA: TGCAGTGCTACAATTAGCGGGAGATCACACGAGCAGTACTTC
CDR3: CSATISGRSHEQYF
size: many
D: TRBD2
V: TRBV20-1
J: TRBJ2-7